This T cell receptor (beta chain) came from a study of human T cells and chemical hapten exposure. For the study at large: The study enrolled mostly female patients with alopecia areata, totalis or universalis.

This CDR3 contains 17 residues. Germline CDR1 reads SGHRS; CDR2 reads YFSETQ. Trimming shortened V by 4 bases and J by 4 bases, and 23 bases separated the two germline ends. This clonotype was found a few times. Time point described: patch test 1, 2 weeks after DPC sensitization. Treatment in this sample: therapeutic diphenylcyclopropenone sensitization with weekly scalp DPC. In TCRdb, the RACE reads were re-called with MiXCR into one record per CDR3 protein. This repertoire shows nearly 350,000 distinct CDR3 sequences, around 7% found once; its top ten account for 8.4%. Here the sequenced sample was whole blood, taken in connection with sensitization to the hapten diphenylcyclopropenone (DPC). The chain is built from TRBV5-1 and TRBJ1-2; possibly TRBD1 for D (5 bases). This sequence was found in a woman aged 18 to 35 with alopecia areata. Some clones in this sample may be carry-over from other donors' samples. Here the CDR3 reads CASSSRDPFFSGYGYTF. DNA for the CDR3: TGCGCCAGCAGCAGCCGGGACCCCTTCTTTTCAGGCTATGGCTACACCTTC.